This T cell receptor beta chain is from a study of human T cells and chemical hapten exposure (dated by TCRdb to the early 2020s). With regard to the full study: For sensitization, 2% DPC in acetone was applied to a roughly 2 cm by roughly 2 cm area of upper inner arm skin. Libraries were combined into a pool for sequencing, and differences in TCR yield between samples came mainly from small differences in library volumes within the pool. Alopecia areata with under or over 50% scalp involvement, alopecia totalis and alopecia universalis were represented in the patient cohort, which was mostly female. The study tracked peripheral blood TCR repertoire changes in vivo during primary and secondary sensitization to the hapten diphenylcyclopropenone (DPC) in alopecia patients. Blood was sampled from patients pre-sensitization (week 0) and at 2, 6 and about 24 weeks after DPC sensitization. Weekly therapeutic DPC doses were additionally applied to the scalp of patients throughout the roughly 22-week study period. For TCR sequencing, blood came from some 31 alopecia patients at anywhere from one to four time points (pre-sensitization, 2, 6 and 24 weeks). Patch testing was done on the upper back using Finn chambers containing 0.01% DPC, and results were scored after 6 days according to International Contact Dermatitis Research Group standards. The research as a whole found: Patch test score correlated positively with the number of PT1 expanded TCRs, reaching significance at thresholds 8, 16 and 32 but not at 4. Expanded TCRs formed significantly more large CDR3 similarity clusters than pre-sensitization or healthy control sets, consistent with antigen-driven responses. After repeated subsampling, changes were observed in the strength of the expansion versus patch-test correlation and in the threshold at which the correlation became significant. No change with DPC sensitization was found in the number of TCRs above 1 in 1000 frequency, and no evidence of global repertoire structure alterations was found. Because every patient had alopecia, a presumed autoimmune disease, the patients' immune response might differ from that of healthy individuals.

Worth noting for this clonotype: Which antigen it targets is not known. No base qualities exist here, and no much larger clone lies one base off it.

In the paper's terms, the time point label means: pre-sensitization, week 0. The treatment or condition label of this sample denotes: therapeutic diphenylcyclopropenone sensitization with weekly scalp DPC. Blood at each patch-test visit was drawn before the patch test was applied. Eligible patients were aged 18 to 70, diagnosed with alopecia, deemed suitable for DPC therapy, and excluded if pregnant. Total RNA was extracted from unfractionated whole blood that had been collected in Tempus Blood RNA tubes. Library preparation was by RACE. The run used a NextSeq 500. During library preparation, unique molecular identifiers were attached to individual cDNA molecules so that TCRs could be counted quantitatively and reproducibly. Each blood RNA sample was used to sequence both TCR alpha and TCR beta chains. In the source study's methods: A median of roughly 98,000 TCRs per sample was observed, with a range of 23,224 to 690,600. The Decombinator software suite was used to annotate V, J and CDR3 in the TCR reads. Every sample was subsampled to the same number of TCRs (28,000) for the PS versus PT1 abundance plots. TCRs were defined as expanded if absent before sensitization and observed at least eight times at the 2-week time point. TCRdb trimmed the raw reads at Q25, called clones with MiXCR and kept productive beta chains. CDR3 protein duplicates are merged, each entry listing the most common genes and DNA. In this record, the V and J calls reflect TCRdb's handling and not the investigators' own analysis. Present in this sample are about 300,000 distinct CDR3 sequences, over 5% of which were seen just once. The leading ten clones occupy about 8.7% of the sample.

The CDR3 starts with the cysteine, ends with the phenylalanine, and has 11 residues. CDR3 DNA is the only sequence kept; it has 33 bases, read in frame from the first base. CDR1 is given as SGHKS and CDR2 as YYEKEE, both from the germline V gene (reference sequence). V was cut back by 2 bases and J by 5 bases, leaving a gap of 4 bases between them. The chain employs TRBV5-5 and TRBJ1-1; the D gene cannot be named for sure. This clonotype originated in a woman aged 18-29 years with alopecia areata. Some clones in this sample may be carry-over from other donors' samples. Material: whole blood, obtained in connection with sensitization to the hapten diphenylcyclopropenone (DPC). The nucleotides read TGTGCCAGCAGCTTCGTGACTGAAGCTTTCTTT. The encoded protein is CASSFVTEAFF.